This TCR beta chain was obtained from a study of CD8+ T cells in alopecia areata. Study background: The tofacitinib course ran for 6 to 18 months and was followed by 6 months off drug. Study-level results: Both scalp clonality and the expanded CD8+ clones among the top 100 showed a significant decrease with tofacitinib. The study found that many expanded lesional clones persisted in scalp and blood during tofacitinib.

Treatment indicated: oral pan-JAK inhibitor, 5-10 mg twice daily. From germline, CDR1 is MGHRA and CDR2 YSYEKL. V lost 0 bases and J 2 bases, leaving 8 bases between the germline ends. This CDR3 has 14 residues. Only a few counts were recorded for this clone. Its antigen is still unknown. Sequencing used cDNA as its template, made by extracting RNA and reverse transcribing it. Assay: immunoSEQ multiplex PCR; the TCRdb copy retains only in-frame clones and omits some. This sample has more than 90,000 clones, with 55% to 70% found just once. This TCR came from a human donor with alopecia areata. Specimen: CD8+ T cells sorted from blood, collected at approximately week 56, from a patient treated with tofacitinib. V usage is TRBV4-1 and J usage is TRBJ2-7; no firm D call. CDR3 loop: CASSQEYRAYEQYF. The CDR3 DNA follows: TGCGCCAGCAGCCAAGAGTACAGAGCCTACGAGCAGTACTTC.